The subject of this entry is one T cell receptor beta chain. The protocol was immunoSEQ multiplex PCR, while the TCRdb copy is restricted to in-frame clones and leaves out a portion. The sample holds about 57,000 clones; about 91% are singletons and the top ten take approximately 3.8%. The data stem from a study of T cell changes during pregnancy in multiple sclerosis. Germline-derived CDR1 and CDR2 are MNHEY and SVGAGI. Trimming took 5 bases from V and 5 from J, leaving 8 bases between them. This CDR3 has 12 amino acids. The input for sequencing was peripheral blood, taken after pregnancy. V and J are TRBV6-5 and TRBJ2-3, with D possibly TRBD2 on 5 matching bases. The TCR was taken from a female donor in good health, enrolled as a control in a pregnancy study. The CDR3 region is CASSPEGDTQYF. The CDR3, as DNA: TGTGCCAGCAGTCCAGAGGGAGATACGCAGTATTTT.